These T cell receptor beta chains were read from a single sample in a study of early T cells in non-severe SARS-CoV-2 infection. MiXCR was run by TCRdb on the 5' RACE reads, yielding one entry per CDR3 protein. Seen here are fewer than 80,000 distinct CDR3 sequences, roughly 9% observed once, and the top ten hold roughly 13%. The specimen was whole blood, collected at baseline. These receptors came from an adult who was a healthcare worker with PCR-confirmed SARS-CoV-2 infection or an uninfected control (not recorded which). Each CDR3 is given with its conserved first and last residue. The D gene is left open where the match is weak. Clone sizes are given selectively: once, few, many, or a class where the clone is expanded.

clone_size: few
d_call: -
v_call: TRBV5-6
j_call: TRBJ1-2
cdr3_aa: CASTLLHRNYGYTF
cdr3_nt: TGTGCCAGCACCCTCCTCCATCGGAACTATGGCTACACCTTC

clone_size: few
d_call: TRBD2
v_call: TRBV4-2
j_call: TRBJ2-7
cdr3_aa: CASSQEELAGFYEQYF
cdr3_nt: TGTGCCAGCAGCCAGGAGGAACTAGCGGGGTTCTACGAGCAGTACTTC

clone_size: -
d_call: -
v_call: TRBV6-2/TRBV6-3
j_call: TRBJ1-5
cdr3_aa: CASRHLWGTFNQPQHF
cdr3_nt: TGTGCCAGCAGGCATCTTTGGGGGACTTTCAATCAGCCCCAGCATTTT

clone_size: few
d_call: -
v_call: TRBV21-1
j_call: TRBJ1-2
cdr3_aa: CASSKWVGRLANYGYTF
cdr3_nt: TGTGCCAGCAGCAAATGGGTTGGCCGACTAGCTAACTATGGCTACACCTTC

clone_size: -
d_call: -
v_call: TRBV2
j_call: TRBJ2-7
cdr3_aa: CASSLRPSYEQYF
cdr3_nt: TGTGCCAGCAGTTTGCGGCCCTCCTACGAGCAGTACTTC

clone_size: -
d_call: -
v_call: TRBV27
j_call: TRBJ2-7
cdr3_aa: CASRRGQTYEQYF
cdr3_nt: TGTGCCAGCAGGCGGGGACAGACCTACGAGCAGTACTTC

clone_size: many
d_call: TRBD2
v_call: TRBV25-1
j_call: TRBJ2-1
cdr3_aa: CASSEPLFGTSGRPSYNEQFF
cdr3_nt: TGTGCCAGCAGTGAACCCTTATTTGGGACTAGCGGGAGGCCATCCTACAATGAGCAGTTCTTC

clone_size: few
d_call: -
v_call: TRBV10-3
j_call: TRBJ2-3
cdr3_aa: CAISAKAGATSTDTQYF
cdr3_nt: TGTGCCATCAGTGCGAAGGCTGGGGCCACTAGCACAGATACGCAGTATTTT

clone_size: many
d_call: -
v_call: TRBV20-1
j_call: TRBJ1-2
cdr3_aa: CSARNRDYGYTF
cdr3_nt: TGCAGTGCTAGAAACAGGGACTATGGCTACACCTTC

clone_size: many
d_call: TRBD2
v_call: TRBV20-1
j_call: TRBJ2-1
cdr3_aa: CSARRLASDEQFF
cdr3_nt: TGCAGTGCCAGACGACTAGCTTCCGATGAGCAGTTCTTC

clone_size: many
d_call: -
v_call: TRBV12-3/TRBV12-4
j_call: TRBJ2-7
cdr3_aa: CASSLEDSQQYF
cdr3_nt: TGTGCCAGCAGTTTAGAAGACAGCCAGCAGTACTTC

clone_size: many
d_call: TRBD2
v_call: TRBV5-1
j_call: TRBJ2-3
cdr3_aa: CASSLVGTSGKYTQYF
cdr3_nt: TGCGCCAGCAGCTTGGTGGGGACTAGCGGGAAATATACGCAGTATTTT

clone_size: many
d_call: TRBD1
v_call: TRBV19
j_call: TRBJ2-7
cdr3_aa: CASSTPGTDFREQYF
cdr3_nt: TGTGCCAGTAGTACTCCCGGGACAGATTTCAGGGAGCAGTACTTC

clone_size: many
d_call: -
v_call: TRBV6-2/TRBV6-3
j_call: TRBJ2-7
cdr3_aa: CASSWVSGEQYF
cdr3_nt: TGTGCCAGCAGTTGGGTCTCGGGAGAGCAGTACTTC

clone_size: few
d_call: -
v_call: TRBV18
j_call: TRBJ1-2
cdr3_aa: CASSPTRGQPGYTF
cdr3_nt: TGTGCCAGCTCTCCGACCCGGGGCCAGCCCGGCTACACCTTC

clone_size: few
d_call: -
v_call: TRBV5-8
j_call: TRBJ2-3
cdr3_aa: CASSFGQGTNTQYF
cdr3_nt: TGTGCCAGCAGCTTCGGGCAGGGCACCAATACGCAGTATTTT

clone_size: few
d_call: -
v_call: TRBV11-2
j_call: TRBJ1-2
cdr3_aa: CASSETYLDGLYGYTF
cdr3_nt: TGTGCCAGCAGCGAAACATACCTAGACGGGCTCTATGGCTACACCTTC